This TCR beta chain was obtained from a study of memory CD4+ T cells and cytomegalovirus serostatus. Background on the study: Of the healthy Belgian adults, eight or nine were CMV seropositive and 24 seronegative. Study outcomes and limitations: CD4+ memory repertoires contained about two fifths of the 164 reported CMV TCRbeta sequences. Suggested: most of the CMV-linked TCR signature lies in CD4+ memory cells.

The V gene's germline CDR1 is SNHLY and CDR2 FYNNEI. The CDR3 extends over 17 amino acids. J gave up 11 bases and V 7 bases, and 22 bases lay outside the gene matches. Libraries were prepared by immunoSEQ multiplex PCR; TCRdb keeps only in-frame clonotypes and omits some of them. The sample has about 96,000 clones, 75% to 85% seen once; the top ten hold 3.6%. Remarks on this clone: As yet, its antigen is unknown.

Single viable CD3+CD4+CD8-CD45RO+ cells were sorted as the memory CD4+ T cells. The sequenced sample was memory CD4+ T cells from blood. The chain couples TRBV2 to TRBJ2-5, with 10 bases lining up with TRBD1. The sequence came from an adult in good health and CMV-seropositive. The CDR3 spells CASINARQGAVYSDQYF. CDR3 sequence (DNA): TGTGCCAGCATCAACGCTCGACAGGGGGCGGTATACTCGGATCAGTACTTC. The whole variable domain, remainder taken from reference TRBV2 and TRBJ2-5, is EPEVTQTPSHQVTQMGQEVILRCVPISNHLYFYWYRQILGQKVEFLVSFYNNEISEKSEIFDDQFSVERPDGSNFTLKIRSTKLEDSAMYFCASINARQGAVYSDQYFGPGTRLLVL.